The clone carrying this TCR beta chain was recorded many times. The antigen is not known. Amplified TCR beta CDR3 regions derived from RNA transcripts. Carried out on the TCR CDR3, a first-round RT-PCR used the HTBI primer set. One entry per CDR3 protein, called by TCRdb with MiXCR from the multiplex PCR reads. The sample includes roughly 740,000 distinct CDR3 sequences, less than 20% seen only once; the top ten take around 8%. V trimming: 5 bases; J trimming: 5 bases; junction bases outside the gene matches: 11. The CDR3 runs 15 residues. Germline CDR1 is SGHTA and CDR2 is FQGTGA. The data belong to a study of T cells in Graves' hyperthyroidism and ophthalmopathy. Whole-study context: It was at initial diagnosis, before any treatment, that peripheral blood was collected. Overall study findings and caveats: A median around 6.8 months before onset, the model predicted ophthalmopathy.

For Graves' hyperthyroidism to be stable, ophthalmopathy could not progress within 18 months. Patients having uncontrolled infection, another autoimmune disease, pregnancy or lactation were not included. Sequenced input: blood. V gene TRBV7-3 combines with J gene TRBJ2-5; 7 bases are shared with TRBD2. This clonotype was obtained from a man younger than 30 with Graves' hyperthyroidism. The CDR3 nucleotides are TGTGCCAGCAGCCCGACTAGCAGTTACGGGGAGACCCAGTACTTC. It is translated as CASSPTSSYGETQYF. The whole variable domain, remainder taken from reference TRBV7-3 and TRBJ2-5, is GAGVSQTPSNKVTEKGKYVELRCDPISGHTALYWYRQSLGQGPEFLIYFQGTGAADDSGLPNDRFFAVRPEGSVSTLKIQRTERGDSAVYLCASSPTSSYGETQYFGPGTRLLVL.